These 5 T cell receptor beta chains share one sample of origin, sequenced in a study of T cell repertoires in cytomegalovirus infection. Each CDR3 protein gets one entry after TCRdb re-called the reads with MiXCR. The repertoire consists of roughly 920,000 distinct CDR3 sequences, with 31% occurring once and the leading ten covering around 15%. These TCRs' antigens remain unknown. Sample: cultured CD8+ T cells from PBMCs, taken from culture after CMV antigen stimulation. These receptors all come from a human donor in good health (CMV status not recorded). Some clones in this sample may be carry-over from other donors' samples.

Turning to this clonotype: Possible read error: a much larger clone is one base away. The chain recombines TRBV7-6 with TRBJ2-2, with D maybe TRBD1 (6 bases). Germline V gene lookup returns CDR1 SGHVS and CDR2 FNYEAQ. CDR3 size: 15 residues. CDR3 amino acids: CASSYRTVDTGDLFF. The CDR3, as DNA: TGTGCCAGCAGCTACCGGACAGTCGACACCGGGGATCTGTTTTTT. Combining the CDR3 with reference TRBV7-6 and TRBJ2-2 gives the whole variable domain GAGVSQSPRYKVTKRGQDVALRCDPISGHVSLYWYRQALGQGPEFLTYFNYEAQQDKSGLPNDRFSAERPEGSISTLTIQRTEQRDSAMYRCASSYRTVDTGDLFFGEGSRLTVL.

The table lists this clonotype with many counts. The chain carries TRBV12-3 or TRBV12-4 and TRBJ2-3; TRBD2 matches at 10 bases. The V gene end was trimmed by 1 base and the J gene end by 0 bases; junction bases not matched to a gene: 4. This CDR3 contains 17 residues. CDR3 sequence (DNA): TGTGCCAGCAGTTTAGAGTTAGCGGGGGGCAGCACAGATACGCAGTATTTT. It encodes CASSLELAGGSTDTQYF.

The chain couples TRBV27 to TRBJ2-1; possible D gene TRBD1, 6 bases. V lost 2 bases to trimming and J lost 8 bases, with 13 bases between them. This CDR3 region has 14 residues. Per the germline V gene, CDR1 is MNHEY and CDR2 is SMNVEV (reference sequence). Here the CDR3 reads CASSLATGIDEQFF. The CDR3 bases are TGTGCCAGCAGTTTAGCCACAGGGATCGATGAGCAGTTCTTC.

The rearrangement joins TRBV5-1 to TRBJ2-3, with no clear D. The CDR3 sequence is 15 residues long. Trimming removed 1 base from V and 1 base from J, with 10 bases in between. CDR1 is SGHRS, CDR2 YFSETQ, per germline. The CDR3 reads CASSLTAICTDTQYF. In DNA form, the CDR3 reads TGCGCCAGCAGCTTGACAGCCATCTGCACAGATACGCAGTATTTT.

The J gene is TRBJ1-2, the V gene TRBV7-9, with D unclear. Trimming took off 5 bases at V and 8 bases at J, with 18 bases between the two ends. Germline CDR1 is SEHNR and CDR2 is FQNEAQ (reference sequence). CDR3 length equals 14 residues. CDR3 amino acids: CASSRGQFFVGYTF. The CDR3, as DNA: TGTGCCAGCAGCAGAGGGCAGTTTTTCGTAGGCTACACCTTC.